The rows below give T cell receptor beta chains drawn from one sample of a study of cytomegalovirus exposure and HLA in healthy donors. Only in-frame clones appear in the TCRdb table, and some are missing; sequencing was by immunoSEQ multiplex PCR. The sample shows about 190,000 clones, over 60% of them seen only once. Sequenced: PBMCs. The receptors here all came from a woman under 40 in good health and CMV-seropositive. Each CDR3 is given with its conserved first and last residue. Fields, in order: clone size, D gene, V gene, CDR3 length, J gene, CDR3 protein, CDR3 DNA. A D gene is named only where the DNA matches it firmly. Clone size is not always given. Where it is, it says once, few, many or a class for expanded clones.

>-|-|TRBV7-9|14|TRBJ1-6
CASTTRGDNSPLHF
TGTGCCAGCACCACCAGGGGAGACAATTCACCCCTCCACTTT
>-|TRBD1|TRBV6-5|15|TRBJ1-2
CASSYSTGGWYGYTF
TGTGCCAGCAGTTACTCTACAGGGGGGTGGTATGGCTACACCTTC
>-|-|TRBV6-6|16|TRBJ2-3
CASSYEGGTWGDTQYF
TGTGCCAGCAGTTACGAGGGGGGGACTTGGGGAGATACGCAGTATTTT
>-|-|TRBV30|14|TRBJ2-3
CAWRTHPSTDTQYF
TGTGCCTGGAGAACTCACCCTAGCACAGATACGCAGTATTTT
>-|TRBD1|TRBV28|15|TRBJ2-7
CASLRIGTGSYEQYF
TGTGCCAGCCTAAGAATCGGGACAGGGTCCTACGAGCAGTACTTC
>-|-|TRBV21-1|14|TRBJ2-5
CASSRDSHQETQYF
TGTGCCAGCAGCCGGGACAGCCACCAAGAGACCCAGTACTTC
>few|TRBD1|TRBV5-1|14|TRBJ1-4
CASSPGGQGEKLFF
TGCGCCAGCAGCCCAGGGGGCCAGGGTGAAAAACTGTTTTTT
>-|TRBD2|TRBV4-2|19|TRBJ2-7
CASSQEKVLAGGSSYEQYF
TGTGCCAGCAGCCAAGAGAAAGTTCTAGCGGGAGGGAGCTCCTACGAGCAGTACTTC
>-|TRBD1|TRBV19|13|TRBJ1-1
CASSATGGADAFF
TGTGCCAGTTCCGCGACAGGGGGCGCGGATGCTTTCTTT
>few|TRBD1|TRBV19|18|TRBJ2-7
CASSMQPRTGFPSYEQYF
TGTGCCAGTAGTATGCAACCTCGGACAGGGTTCCCCTCCTACGAGCAGTACTTC
>-|-|TRBV7-9|15|TRBJ2-7
CASSLGAGLTYEQYF
TGTGCCAGCAGCTTAGGAGCAGGTCTCACCTACGAGCAGTACTTC
>-|-|TRBV28|14|TRBJ2-7
CASSLPSEPYEQYF
TGTGCCAGCAGTTTACCTAGCGAACCCTACGAGCAGTACTTC
>-|TRBD2|TRBV10-3|22|TRBJ2-5
CAISGPNPLAGVGPTSQETQYF
TGTGCCATCAGTGGGCCGAACCCTCTAGCGGGAGTGGGCCCCACCTCCCAAGAGACCCAGTACTTC
>-|-|TRBV28|13|TRBJ2-3
CASTHSRTDTQYF
TGTGCCAGCACCCATTCCCGCACAGATACGCAGTATTTT
>-|-|TRBV5-4|15|TRBJ2-3
CASSLGTTGVDTQYF
TGTGCCAGCAGCTTGGGGACTACTGGAGTAGATACGCAGTATTTT
>-|TRBD2|TRBV4-2|15|TRBJ2-7
CASSQVAGGINEQYF
TGTGCCAGCAGCCAAGTAGCGGGAGGAATCAACGAGCAGTACTTC
>-|-|TRBV7-2|14|TRBJ2-1
CASSLAQGAEVRFF
TGTGCCAGCAGCTTAGCGCAAGGCGCCGAGGTTAGATTCTTC
>-|TRBD1|TRBV6-1|14|TRBJ1-1
CASRRQGADTEAFF
TGTGCCAGCAGACGACAGGGGGCTGACACTGAAGCTTTCTTT
>-|-|TRBV5-5|15|TRBJ1-1
CASSLIQGLNTEAFF
TGTGCCAGCAGCTTGATCCAGGGATTGAACACTGAAGCTTTCTTT
>few|TRBD2|TRBV7-7|16|TRBJ2-5
CASSPLKLAGEETQYF
TGTGCCAGCAGCCCCCTGAAGCTAGCGGGTGAAGAGACCCAGTACTTC
>-|-|TRBV19|16|TRBJ1-4
CASSIGGDPTGEKLFF
TGTGCCAGTAGTATAGGGGGGGACCCGACGGGAGAAAAACTGTTTTTT
>-|TRBD2|TRBV7-3|17|TRBJ2-4
CASSLSPSGGPKNIQYF
TGTGCCAGCAGCTTAAGCCCCTCGGGGGGGCCCAAAAACATTCAGTACTTC
>-|TRBD1|TRBV5-1|15|TRBJ2-5
CASSRLQGAQETQYF
TGCGCCAGCAGTAGGTTACAGGGGGCTCAAGAGACCCAGTACTTC
>once|-|TRBV5-6|19|TRBJ2-3
CASSRAGAKVLAVGDTQYF
TGTGCCAGTTCCCGGGCAGGGGCGAAGGTTCTAGCGGTCGGAGATACGCAGTATTTT
>-|TRBD2|TRBV5-1|16|TRBJ2-3
CASSLALAGGTDTQYF
TGCGCCAGCAGCTTGGCACTAGCGGGGGGCACAGATACGCAGTATTTT
>-|TRBD2|TRBV9|14|TRBJ2-7
CASSSSGSSYEQYF
TGTGCCAGCAGTAGTAGCGGGAGCTCCTACGAGCAGTACTTC
>-|TRBD2|TRBV27|17|TRBJ2-5
CASSRGLAGAQQETQYF
TGTGCCAGCAGCCGGGGACTAGCGGGGGCCCAGCAAGAGACCCAGTACTTC
>once|TRBD1|TRBV28|16|TRBJ2-3
CASSFSGTGYTDTQYF
TGTGCCAGCAGTTTCTCTGGGACAGGGTACACAGATACGCAGTATTTT
>few|-|TRBV27|15|TRBJ2-1
CASSFWGLPDNEQFF
TGTGCCAGCAGTTTTTGGGGGCTTCCGGACAATGAGCAGTTCTTC
>-|-|TRBV2|14|TRBJ2-5
CASSWTTSRETQYF
TGTGCCAGCAGCTGGACTACCTCCCGGGAGACCCAGTACTTC
>-|TRBD2|TRBV2|14|TRBJ2-7
CASSGLAGAYEQYF
TGTGCCAGCAGTGGACTAGCGGGGGCCTACGAGCAGTACTTC
>few|-|TRBV4-1|14|TRBJ2-3
CASSRQRATDTQYF
TGCGCCAGCAGCCGCCAGCGGGCCACAGATACGCAGTATTTT
>few|-|TRBV6-1|15|TRBJ2-7
CASSEGLDSTYEQYF
TGTGCCAGCAGTGAAGGATTAGACAGCACCTACGAGCAGTACTTC
>-|-|TRBV20-1|11|TRBJ2-1
CRPTGRNEQFF
TGCAGGCCTACAGGGAGAAATGAGCAGTTCTTC
>-|TRBD2|TRBV7-8|17|TRBJ2-6
CASSLSGTVSGANVLTF
TGTGCCAGCAGCTTAAGCGGGACGGTCTCTGGGGCCAACGTCCTGACTTTC
>-|-|TRBV12-5|13|TRBJ1-5
CASSRGSNQPQHF
TGTGCTAGTTCAAGGGGGAGCAATCAGCCCCAGCATTTT
>few|TRBD1|TRBV5-1|15|TRBJ2-1
CASSLAGQGSNEQFF
TGCGCCAGCAGCTTGGCCGGACAGGGTTCGAATGAGCAGTTCTTC
>-|TRBD1|TRBV19|15|TRBJ1-5
CASRDRAPSNQPQHF
TGTGCCAGTAGGGACAGGGCTCCCTCCAATCAGCCCCAGCATTTT
>-|-|TRBV27|14|TRBJ1-4
CASSLLGTNEKLFF
TGTGCCAGCAGTTTACTTGGGACAAACGAAAAACTGTTTTTT
>-|TRBD1|TRBV28|14|TRBJ1-1
CASSTGTGYTEAFF
TGTGCCAGCAGTACCGGGACAGGGTACACTGAAGCTTTCTTT
>-|TRBD1|TRBV27|14|TRBJ2-7
CASSRTGNSYEQYF
TGTGCCAGCTCGAGGACAGGAAACTCCTACGAGCAGTACTTC